The entry below describes one T cell receptor (beta chain). Antigen specificity is unknown. Data came from immunoSEQ multiplex PCR; TCRdb stores just in-frame clones and leaves some out. This repertoire shows some 30,000 clones, 80% to 95% found once; its top ten account for 7% to 8%. This entry comes from a study of T cells in tuberculosis. Broader study findings: Smaller distances to GMM-specific TCRs suggested their expansion in active tuberculosis.

There are 18 residues in the CDR3. The ends lost 3 bases at V and 5 bases at J; junction bases unmatched: 14. Germline assignment: CDR1 LNHDA and CDR2 SQIVND (reference sequence). This receptor was identified in a donor aged 10-30 years with latent tuberculosis or without tuberculosis infection. Some clones in this sample may be carry-over from other donors' samples. The rearrangement joins TRBV19 to TRBJ2-2; 8 nucleotides line up with TRBD1. The source material was PBMCs. The CDR3 sequence: CASSMGGPSRDRTGELFF. The CDR3 coding sequence is TGTGCCAGTAGTATGGGTGGGCCGTCCCGGGACAGGACCGGGGAGCTGTTTTTT.